Listed below are T cell receptor beta chains from one sample, sequenced in a study of T cells in localized non-small cell lung cancer. The assay was immunoSEQ multiplex PCR, and TCRdb's table has in-frame clones only and misses some. The sample includes around 31,000 clones, 85% to 95% of them seen just once. The sequencing here drew on peripheral blood, taken before any cancer treatment. The receptor source for this set is a woman aged 40 to 75 with stage I lung adenocarcinoma. The CDR3 runs from the conserved cysteine through the conserved F or W. A D gene is named only where the DNA matches it firmly. Some rows mark clone size as missing; the rest say once, few, many or name a class of expanded clone.

V gene	J gene	D gene	clone size	CDR3 protein	CDR3 DNA
TRBV7-9	TRBJ2-4	NA	NA	CASSSNLQGFQNIQYF	TGTGCCAGCAGCTCCAATTTACAGGGCTTTCAAAACATTCAGTACTTC
TRBV19	TRBJ2-1	TRBD2	NA	CASTGLAGTNNEQFF	TGTGCCAGTACCGGACTAGCGGGTACCAACAATGAGCAGTTCTTC
TRBV7-9	TRBJ1-1	NA	NA	CASSLTTNTEAFF	TGTGCCAGCAGCTTGACGACCAACACTGAAGCTTTCTTT
TRBV18	TRBJ1-2	NA	NA	CASSPMNAPGYGYTF	TGTGCCAGCTCACCAATGAACGCTCCGGGTTATGGCTACACCTTC
TRBV19	TRBJ1-5	NA	NA	CASSQQGQGQPQHF	TGTGCCAGTAGTCAACAGGGTCAGGGTCAGCCCCAGCATTTT
TRBV11-2	TRBJ2-3	TRBD2	NA	CASRPEGGGADTQYF	TGTGCCAGCAGACCTGAAGGCGGGGGGGCGGATACGCAGTATTTT
TRBV7-3	TRBJ2-3	NA	NA	CASSLRAGWADTQYF	TGTGCCAGCAGCTTAAGAGCTGGGTGGGCAGATACGCAGTATTTT
TRBV5-8	TRBJ2-3	NA	NA	CASSLGDRTVADTQYF	TGTGCCAGCAGCTTGGGAGACAGGACCGTCGCAGATACGCAGTATTTT
TRBV7-6	TRBJ2-1	TRBD2	NA	CASSISGLAGAEQFF	TGTGCCAGCAGCATTTCGGGACTAGCGGGAGCTGAGCAGTTCTTC
TRBV5-1	TRBJ1-1	NA	once	CASSLDGNSNTEAFF	TGCGCCAGCAGCTTGGACGGAAATTCGAACACTGAAGCTTTCTTT
TRBV4-3	TRBJ2-5	NA	NA	CASSALLGETQYF	TGCGCCAGCTCTGCCTTGCTTGGGGAGACCCAGTACTTC
TRBV28	TRBJ2-3	TRBD2	NA	CATERERGGTDTQYF	TGTGCCACCGAGAGGGAGCGGGGGGGAACAGATACGCAGTATTTT
TRBV19	TRBJ2-3	NA	NA	CASSIRVHTDTQYF	TGTGCCAGTAGTATTCGGGTCCACACAGATACGCAGTATTTT
TRBV5-1	TRBJ2-2	TRBD2	NA	CASSSSGGAVGELFF	TGCGCCAGCAGCTCTAGCGGGGGGGCCGTCGGGGAGCTGTTTTTT
TRBV7-3	TRBJ2-6	NA	NA	CASSPGTGANVLTF	TGTGCCAGCAGCCCCGGAACCGGGGCCAACGTCCTGACTTTC
TRBV7-2	TRBJ1-1	TRBD1	NA	CASSRDSYTEAFF	TGTGCCAGCAGTCGGGACAGCTACACTGAAGCTTTCTTT
TRBV7-7	TRBJ2-1	NA	NA	CASSPRANTGYNEQFF	TGTGCCAGCAGCCCCCGAGCCAATACAGGGTACAATGAGCAGTTCTTC
TRBV14	TRBJ1-5	NA	NA	CASSYGRQPQHF	TGTGCCAGCAGCTACGGCAGGCAGCCCCAGCATTTT
TRBV29-1	TRBJ1-1	NA	NA	CSVSGTPNTEAFF	TGCAGCGTTTCCGGGACACCGAACACTGAAGCTTTCTTT
TRBV6-4	TRBJ2-1	NA	NA	CASSESLEGSNEQFF	TGTGCCAGCAGTGAATCATTAGAGGGGTCCAATGAGCAGTTCTTC
TRBV5-1	TRBJ2-4	NA	NA	CASSLAGGTKNIQYF	TGCGCCAGCAGCTTGGCCGGAGGGACCAAAAACATTCAGTACTTC
TRBV6-5	TRBJ1-1	NA	once	CASSSRAGGGTEAFF	TGTGCCAGCAGTTCTCGGGCGGGAGGTGGCACTGAAGCTTTCTTT
TRBV6-5	TRBJ1-2	TRBD1	NA	CASSIPGQNYGYTF	TGTGCCAGCAGTATACCGGGACAGAACTATGGCTACACCTTC
TRBV7-6	TRBJ1-6	NA	NA	CASSPRPGNSPLHF	TGTGCCAGCAGCCCTCGCCCGGGGAATTCACCCCTCCACTTT
TRBV6-4	TRBJ2-1	NA	NA	CASSQTGGSYNEQFF	TGTGCCAGCAGCCAGACTGGGGGATCCTACAATGAGCAGTTCTTC
TRBV18	TRBJ2-7	NA	NA	CASSPLPLGEQYF	TGTGCCAGCTCACCCCTGCCTCTGGGCGAGCAGTACTTC
TRBV10-2	TRBJ2-7	TRBD1	NA	CASRPGQETYEQYF	TGCGCCAGCAGGCCGGGACAGGAGACCTACGAGCAGTACTTC
TRBV19	TRBJ1-2	TRBD1	NA	CASSKGQGAGGYTF	TGTGCCAGTAGTAAGGGACAGGGGGCCGGAGGCTACACCTTC
TRBV5-1	TRBJ1-1	NA	NA	CASSPVTGNTEAFF	TGCGCCAGCAGCCCGGTGACAGGGAACACTGAAGCTTTCTTT
TRBV9	TRBJ1-3	NA	NA	CASSVEGNSGNTIYF	TGTGCCAGCAGCGTAGAAGGGAACTCTGGAAACACCATATATTTT
TRBV10-1	TRBJ2-3	NA	NA	CASSESDYTDTQYF	TGCGCCAGCAGTGAGTCGGATTACACAGATACGCAGTATTTT
TRBV16	TRBJ1-2	NA	NA	CASSQSRQDHGYTF	TGTGCCAGCAGCCAATCGAGGCAGGACCATGGCTACACCTTC
TRBV9	TRBJ1-2	TRBD1	NA	CASSSHLQGGQGSDRGGYTF	TGTGCCAGCAGCTCACACTTGCAAGGGGGACAGGGAAGTGATCGGGGTGGCTACACCTTC
TRBV6-5	TRBJ2-7	NA	NA	CAVNREGAGYEQYF	TGTGCCGTTAATCGGGAAGGGGCCGGCTACGAGCAGTACTTC
TRBV5-1	TRBJ2-5	NA	NA	CASSFGPQETQYF	TGCGCCAGCAGCTTTGGGCCGCAAGAGACCCAGTACTTC
TRBV5-1	TRBJ2-1	NA	NA	CASSSGHLNEQFF	TGCGCCAGCAGCAGTGGACACCTCAATGAGCAGTTCTTC
TRBV7-6	TRBJ2-2	NA	once	CASSLAGGTGELFF	TGTGCCAGCAGCTTAGCCGGTGGAACCGGGGAGCTGTTTTTT
TRBV5-8	TRBJ1-3	NA	NA	CASSRRRARGNTIYF	TGTGCCAGCAGCCGACGCAGGGCACGAGGAAACACCATATATTTT
TRBV28	TRBJ1-2	NA	NA	CASSPGMIPNYGYTF	TGTGCCAGCAGTCCTGGGATGATCCCTAACTATGGCTACACCTTC
TRBV4-3	TRBJ2-7	NA	NA	CASSQRTSRFYEQYF	TGCGCCAGCAGCCAACGAACCTCTAGATTTTACGAGCAGTACTTC
TRBV28	TRBJ1-5	NA	NA	CASSRNQPQHF	TGTGCCAGCAGCCGTAATCAGCCCCAGCATTTT
TRBV11-2	TRBJ1-5	NA	NA	CASSLVAEQPQHF	TGTGCCAGCAGCTTAGTGGCAGAACAGCCCCAGCATTTT
TRBV7-6	TRBJ2-1	NA	NA	CASSLELAAISYNEQFF	TGTGCCAGCAGCTTAGAACTAGCCGCTATCTCCTACAATGAGCAGTTCTTC
TRBV6-6	TRBJ2-3	NA	NA	CASSYPPGGGTDTQYF	TGTGCCAGCAGTTACCCCCCGGGCGGTGGCACAGATACGCAGTATTTT